The count of the clone carrying this TCR beta chain is one. The sample has other DNA sequences that encode this CDR3 too. The authors' processing: Counts of nucleated cells, estimated from reference gene primer amplification, were obtained. Profiling relied on immunoSEQ multiplex PCR, and the TCRdb table lists in-frame clones only, not all of them. V and J calls and clone size are those listed in that table; D and trimming were worked out from the DNA. The sample contains around 300,000 clones, about 87% of which appear only once. Germline V gene data show CDR1 as SGHRS and CDR2 as YFSETQ. V was clipped by 1 base and J by 3 bases, with 7 bases between them. The CDR3 is made up of 13 amino acids. Cohort placement rested on clinical history that participants reported themselves. Either two negative PCRs, clearance, or symptom resolution qualified Cohort 3 donors as recovered. This sample is drawn from a study of blood T cell repertoires in COVID-19. Background on the study: The analysed material was cDNA or gDNA that came from T cells, B-cell-depleted T cells, or PBMCs.

The clonotype comes from a woman aged 30 to 39 who had recovered from COVID-19. The specimen was PBMCs or T cells enriched from blood (not recorded which). J is TRBJ1-1 and V is TRBV5-1, with unresolved D. The CDR3 protein is CASSLSGYTEAFF. The CDR3, as DNA: TGCGCCAGCAGCTTGTCGGGGTACACTGAAGCTTTCTTT.